This is a list of T cell receptor beta chains from one sample in a study of preoperative IRX-2 immunotherapy in early breast cancer. Repertoires were generated with immunoSEQ multiplex PCR, while TCRdb's copy carries only in-frame clones and drops some. In the table there are about 89,000 clones, 75% to 90% of which are singletons. The input for sequencing was tumor tissue, taken after IRX-2 immunotherapy. These receptors all come from a human donor with breast cancer. CDR3s include the opening cysteine and the closing phenylalanine or tryptophan. Each record gives: V gene, J gene, clone size, D gene, CDR3 DNA, CDR3 protein. D genes are given only for firm matches. A row's size may be missing; if present it is once, few, many or a size class.

TRBV18	TRBJ1-2	NA	NA	TGTGCCAGCTCACCAGACAAGCTCTATGGCTACACCTTC	CASSPDKLYGYTF
TRBV19	TRBJ1-4	NA	NA	TGTGCCAGTAGAACTGATCCTAATGAAAAACTGTTTTTT	CASRTDPNEKLFF
TRBV5-1	TRBJ1-4	few	TRBD1	TGCGCCAGCAGCCCGACAGGGGTCGATGCAACTAATGAAAAACTGTTTTTT	CASSPTGVDATNEKLFF
TRBV19	TRBJ2-1	NA	NA	TGTGCCAGTAGTGAGGAGCAGGGGAGCCGAGTCAATGAGCAGTTCTTC	CASSEEQGSRVNEQFF
TRBV12-5	TRBJ1-2	NA	NA	TGTGCTAGTGGTTTGGTCGACGGGGTCTATGGCTACACCTTC	CASGLVDGVYGYTF
TRBV28	TRBJ1-1	NA	NA	TGTGCCAGCAGTTTACGGGGGGCGCTGAACACTGAAGCTTTCTTT	CASSLRGALNTEAFF
TRBV5-1	TRBJ2-3	NA	TRBD2	TGCGCCAGCAGGCCCGCCGCGGGGGGGCGGGAAGATACGCAGTATTTT	CASRPAAGGREDTQYF
TRBV7-1	TRBJ2-3	NA	NA	TGTGCCAGCAGCGAAGCGCCGGGACTAGATACGCAGTATTTT	CASSEAPGLDTQYF
TRBV19	TRBJ1-2	NA	NA	TGTGCCAGTAGTTTACAGACAGGATTAGGGTATGGCTACACCTTC	CASSLQTGLGYGYTF
TRBV7-2	TRBJ1-1	NA	NA	TGTGCCAGCAGCTTTACGGTGAACACTGAAGCTTTCTTT	CASSFTVNTEAFF
TRBV11-3	TRBJ2-6	NA	TRBD1	TGTGCCAGCAGCTTCGGGACAGGGTTCTCCGGGGCCAACGTCCTGACTTTC	CASSFGTGFSGANVLTF
TRBV7-7	TRBJ1-3	few	NA	TGTGCCAGCAGCCAATCCCCCAGGGCTGCCCGTGGAAACACCATATATTTT	CASSQSPRAARGNTIYF
TRBV15	TRBJ1-5	NA	TRBD1	TGTGCCACCAGCAGACTTCTTCGACAGGGAGGCAATCAGCCCCAGCATTTT	CATSRLLRQGGNQPQHF
TRBV19	TRBJ2-3	NA	NA	TGTGCCAGTAGCCAGACTAACCGAGGCACAGATACGCAGTATTTT	CASSQTNRGTDTQYF
TRBV6-8	TRBJ1-1	NA	TRBD1	TGTGCCAGCGGGACAGGGGCGCACACTGAAGCTTTCTTT	CASGTGAHTEAFF
TRBV7-4	TRBJ1-1	once	NA	TGTGCCAGCAGCCTATCGAGGAACACTGAAGCTTTCTTT	CASSLSRNTEAFF
TRBV5-1	TRBJ2-3	NA	TRBD1	TGCGCCAGCAGCTTGGTCGCAGGGGGTGAAGATACGCAGTATTTT	CASSLVAGGEDTQYF
TRBV19	TRBJ2-5	NA	NA	TGTGCCAGCAGCCCCTTCATAGCGGAGACCCAGTACTTC	CASSPFIAETQYF
TRBV28	TRBJ1-4	NA	NA	TGTGCCAGCAGTTTAGCGGCAGGAACTAATGAAAAACTGTTTTTT	CASSLAAGTNEKLFF
TRBV12-5	TRBJ2-2	NA	NA	TGTGCTAGTGCCTTCCCCGCCGGGGAGCTGTTTTTT	CASAFPAGELFF
TRBV19	TRBJ1-2	NA	NA	TGTGCCAGTAGTATAGATGGATGGAATGGCTACACCTTC	CASSIDGWNGYTF
TRBV12-5	TRBJ1-5	few	NA	TGTGCCAGCAACTCTAAGCCTCAGCCCCAGCATTTT	CASNSKPQPQHF
TRBV7-6	TRBJ1-2	few	TRBD1	TGTGCCAGCAGCTTTTTCCGGACAGGGGGGCACTATGGCTACACCTTC	CASSFFRTGGHYGYTF
TRBV5-1	TRBJ2-5	NA	NA	TGCGCCAGCAGCTCGGGACGGAGTCAAGAGACCCAGTACTTC	CASSSGRSQETQYF
TRBV11-3	TRBJ2-7	NA	TRBD2	TGTGCCAGCAGGAAGATGCTAGCGGGGGGTCCGACTCACGAGCAGTACTTC	CASRKMLAGGPTHEQYF
TRBV7-6	TRBJ1-1	few	NA	TGTGCCAGCAGTTCCCCCGGCAGGGCTAACACTGAAGCTTTCTTT	CASSSPGRANTEAFF
TRBV6-8	TRBJ1-2	NA	NA	TGTGCCAGCACCTCCTCGGAGTATAACTATGGCTACACCTTC	CASTSSEYNYGYTF
TRBV10-2	TRBJ1-2	NA	NA	TGCGCCAGCAGTGAACTCGTGAGGGTGAGGGGGGACGGCTACACCTTC	CASSELVRVRGDGYTF
TRBV7-8	TRBJ2-2	NA	NA	TGTGCCAGCAAAGGGTACGACACCGGGGAGCTGTTTTTT	CASKGYDTGELFF
TRBV14	TRBJ2-5	NA	NA	TGTGCCAGCAGCCAAGTAAAAGAGACCCAGTACTTC	CASSQVKETQYF
TRBV14	TRBJ1-6	NA	NA	TGTGCCAGCAGCCAAGAACAGGGAATCGGTAATTCACCCCTCCACTTT	CASSQEQGIGNSPLHF
TRBV7-1	TRBJ1-3	once	NA	TGTGCCAGCAGCTTCGGGCCTGGAAACACCATATATTTT	CASSFGPGNTIYF
TRBV15	TRBJ2-3	NA	NA	TGTGCCACCAGCACCCGACTAGGGTCGAGGAAAGATACGCAGTATTTT	CATSTRLGSRKDTQYF
TRBV28	TRBJ1-6	NA	NA	TGTGCCAGCAGTTTTGGGAGCTCCTATAATTCACCCCTCCACTTT	CASSFGSSYNSPLHF
TRBV14	TRBJ1-2	NA	NA	TGTGCCAGCAGCCAAGGTGCAGGTCTATATGGCTACACCTTT	CASSQGAGLYGYTF
TRBV1	TRBJ1-4	NA	NA	TGCGCCAGCAGGTCGACGACGGGACAGGGTAATGAAAAACTGTTTTTT	CASRSTTGQGNEKLFF
TRBV28	TRBJ2-7	once	TRBD1	TGTGCCAGCAGTTTTCTGGGACAGGGTTCCTACGAGCAGTACTTC	CASSFLGQGSYEQYF
TRBV6-8	TRBJ2-7	NA	NA	TGTGCCAGCAGATCCTCTTTTTCATACGAGCAGTACTTC	CASRSSFSYEQYF
TRBV11-3	TRBJ2-7	NA	NA	TGTGCCAGCAGCTTAACCCCAGGGGCGTCCTACGAGCAGTACTTC	CASSLTPGASYEQYF
TRBV28	TRBJ2-7	NA	NA	TGTGCCAGCAGTTTAATAGCGTCGAGGGAGCAGTACTTC	CASSLIASREQYF
TRBV5-1	TRBJ2-7	NA	NA	TGCGCCAGCAGCTTGGGGGGTGAGGGCTCCTACGAGCAGTACTTC	CASSLGGEGSYEQYF
TRBV6-8	TRBJ1-6	once	NA	TGTGCCAGCAGTTACTCGAGCCTCGGGACCTATAATTCACCCCTCCACTTT	CASSYSSLGTYNSPLHF
TRBV27	TRBJ2-3	NA	TRBD1	TGTGCCACCAGTGACCCGGGGTTTGACAGGGGGCCAGATACGCAGTATTTT	CATSDPGFDRGPDTQYF